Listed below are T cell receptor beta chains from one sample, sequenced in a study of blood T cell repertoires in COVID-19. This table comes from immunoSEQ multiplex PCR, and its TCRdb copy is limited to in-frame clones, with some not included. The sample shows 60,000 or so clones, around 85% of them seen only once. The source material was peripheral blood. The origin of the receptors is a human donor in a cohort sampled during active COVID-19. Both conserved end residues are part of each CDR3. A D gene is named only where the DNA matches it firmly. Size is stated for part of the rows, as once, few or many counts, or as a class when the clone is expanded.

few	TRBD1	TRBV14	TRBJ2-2	CASSQEGQGKTGELFF	TGTGCCAGCAGCCAAGAAGGACAGGGGAAAACCGGGGAGCTGTTTTTT
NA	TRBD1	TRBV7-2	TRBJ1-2	CASSHGQGVYGYTF	TGTGCCAGCAGCCACGGCCAGGGGGTATATGGCTACACCTTC
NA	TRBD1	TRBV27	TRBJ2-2	CASSPDRGQVTGELFF	TGTGCCAGCAGCCCAGACAGGGGGCAGGTTACCGGGGAGCTGTTTTTT
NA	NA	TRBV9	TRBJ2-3	CASSVVGLSTDTQYF	TGTGCCAGCAGCGTAGTGGGACTCAGCACAGATACGCAGTATTTT
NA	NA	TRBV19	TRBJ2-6	CASSGAVSGANVLTF	TGTGCCAGTAGTGGGGCGGTCTCTGGGGCCAACGTCCTGACTTTC
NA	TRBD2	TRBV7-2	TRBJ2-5	CASSLRGGTQETQYF	TGTGCCAGCAGCTTGCGGGGGGGGACCCAAGAGACCCAGTACTTC
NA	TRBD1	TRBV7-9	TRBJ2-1	CASRQPGQGAYEQFF	TGTGCCAGCAGGCAACCGGGACAGGGGGCTTATGAGCAGTTCTTC
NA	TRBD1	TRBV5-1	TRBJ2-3	CASSSTGESTDTQYF	TGCGCCAGCAGCTCGACAGGGGAAAGCACAGATACGCAGTATTTT
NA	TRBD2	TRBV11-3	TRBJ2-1	CASSTTTSPSSYNEQFF	TGTGCCAGCAGCACTACGACTAGCCCGAGCTCCTACAATGAGCAGTTCTTC
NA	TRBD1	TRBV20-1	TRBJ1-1	CSASPHTGDTEAFF	TGCAGTGCTAGTCCCCACACAGGGGACACTGAAGCTTTCTTT
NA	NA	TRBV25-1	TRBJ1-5	CASSEQGLMQPQHF	TGTGCCAGCAGTGAACAGGGGTTGATGCAGCCCCAGCATTTT
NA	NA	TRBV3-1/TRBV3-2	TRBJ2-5	CASSPRGRRETQYF	TGTGCCAGCAGCCCCCGGGGTCGGCGGGAGACCCAGTACTTC
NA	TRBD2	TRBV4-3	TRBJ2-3	CASSQDSRGGRDTQYF	TGCGCCAGCAGCCAAGATAGTCGGGGGGGCCGAGATACGCAGTATTTT
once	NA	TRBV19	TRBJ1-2	CASSMRGILGYGYTF	TGTGCCAGTAGTATGAGGGGGATACTAGGCTATGGCTACACCTTC
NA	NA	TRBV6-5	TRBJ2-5	CATKASQETQYF	TGTGCCACCAAGGCTAGCCAAGAGACCCAGTACTTC
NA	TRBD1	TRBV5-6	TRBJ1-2	CASSLGAGTGDGYTF	TGTGCCAGCAGCTTGGGGGCCGGGACAGGGGATGGCTACACCTTC
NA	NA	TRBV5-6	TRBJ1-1	CASSLPGQYSEAFF	TGTGCCAGCAGCTTGCCCGGACAGTATTCTGAAGCTTTCTTT
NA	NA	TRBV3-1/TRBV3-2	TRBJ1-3	CASSQEFSGLPSGNTIYF	TGTGCCAGCAGCCAAGAGTTTTCAGGGCTCCCCTCTGGAAACACCATATATTTT
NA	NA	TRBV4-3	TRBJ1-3	CASSQASGGRIGNTIYF	TGCGCCAGCAGCCAAGCCTCCGGGGGGCGAATTGGAAACACCATATATTTT
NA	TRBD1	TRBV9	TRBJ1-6	CASSAGTEVNSPLHF	TGTGCCAGCAGCGCAGGGACAGAAGTTAACTCACCCCTCCACTTT
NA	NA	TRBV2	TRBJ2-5	CASSPQGETQYF	TGTGCCAGCAGTCCCCAGGGAGAGACCCAGTACTTC
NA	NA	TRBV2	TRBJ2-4	CASIGQTLAKNIQYF	TGTGCCAGCATCGGACAAACCTTAGCCAAAAACATTCAGTACTTC
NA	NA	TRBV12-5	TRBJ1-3	CASGSYRDGNTIYF	TGTGCTAGTGGTTCATACAGGGATGGAAACACCATATATTTT
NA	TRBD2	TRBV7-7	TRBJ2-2	CASKSTEGGTGELFF	TGTGCCAGCAAGTCCACGGAGGGAGGGACCGGGGAGCTGTTTTTT
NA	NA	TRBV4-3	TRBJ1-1	CASRSEGLGTEAFF	TGCGCCAGCAGGTCGGAGGGCTTGGGCACTGAAGCTTTCTTT
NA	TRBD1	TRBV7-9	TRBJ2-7	CASSSTGGGYEQYF	TGTGCCAGCAGCTCGACAGGGGGCGGCTACGAGCAGTACTTC
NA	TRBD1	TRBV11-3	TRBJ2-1	CASSSQGADNEQFF	TGTGCCAGCAGCTCACAGGGGGCCGACAATGAGCAGTTCTTC
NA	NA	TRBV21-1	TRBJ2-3	CASSRWWDITDTQYF	TGTGCCAGCAGCAGGTGGTGGGACATCACAGATACGCAGTATTTT
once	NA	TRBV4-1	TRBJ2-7	CASSQDRGFSYEQYF	TGCGCCAGCAGCCAAGATCGCGGTTTCTCGTACGAGCAGTACTTC
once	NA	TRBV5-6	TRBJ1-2	CASSLTGPGYTF	TGTGCCAGCAGCTTGACAGGGCCTGGCTACACCTTC
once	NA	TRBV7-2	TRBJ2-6	CASSVKEGAGANVLTF	TGTGCCAGCAGCGTAAAAGAGGGGGCTGGGGCCAACGTCCTGACTTTC
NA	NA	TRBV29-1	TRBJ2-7	CSVPGRRAEQYF	TGCAGCGTCCCGGGGCGGAGGGCCGAGCAGTACTTC
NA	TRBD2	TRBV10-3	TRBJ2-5	CALSAAGQETQYF	TGTGCCCTCTCGGCAGCGGGGCAAGAGACCCAGTACTTC
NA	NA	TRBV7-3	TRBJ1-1	CASSLQGYTEAFF	TGTGCCAGCAGCTTACAGGGGTATACTGAAGCTTTCTTT
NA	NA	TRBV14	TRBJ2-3	CASRRQSTDTQYF	TGTGCCAGCAGGCGACAGAGCACAGATACGCAGTATTTT
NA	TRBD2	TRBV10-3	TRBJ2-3	CAISDQRGADWGTQYF	TGTGCCATCAGTGATCAGCGGGGGGCGGACTGGGGTACGCAGTATTTT
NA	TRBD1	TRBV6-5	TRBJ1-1	CASSYTGGINTEAFF	TGTGCCAGCAGTTACACAGGGGGGATCAACACTGAAGCTTTCTTT
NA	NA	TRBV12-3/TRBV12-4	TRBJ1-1	CATRTRNTEAFF	TGTGCCACTCGTACAAGGAACACTGAAGCTTTCTTT
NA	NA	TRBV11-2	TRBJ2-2	CASSPYTGELFF	TGTGCCAGCAGCCCCTACACCGGGGAGCTGTTTTTT
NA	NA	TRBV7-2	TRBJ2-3	CASSLGLGAGTDTQYF	TGTGCCAGCAGCTTAGGGCTGGGAGCTGGCACAGATACGCAGTATTTT
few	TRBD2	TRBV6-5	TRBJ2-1	CAVTSGETNEQFF	TGTGCCGTCACTAGCGGGGAAACCAATGAGCAGTTCTTC
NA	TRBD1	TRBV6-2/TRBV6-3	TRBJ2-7	CASSYSRDRPSYEQYF	TGTGCCAGCAGTTACTCCCGGGACAGGCCTTCCTACGAGCAGTACTTC
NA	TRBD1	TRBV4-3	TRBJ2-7	CASSQEGDRTYEQYF	TGCGCCAGCAGCCAAGAGGGGGACAGGACCTACGAGCAGTACTTC
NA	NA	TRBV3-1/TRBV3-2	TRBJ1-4	CASSHPLSGHNNEKLFF	TGTGCCAGCAGCCATCCTCTCTCGGGACATAATAATGAAAAACTGTTTTTT
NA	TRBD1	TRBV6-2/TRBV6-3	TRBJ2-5	CASSKTGTGSSQYF	TGTGCCAGCAGCAAGACCGGGACAGGGTCTTCCCAGTACTTC
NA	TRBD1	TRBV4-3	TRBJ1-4	CASSQGSDRVNEKLFF	TGCGCCAGCAGCCAAGGCTCTGACAGGGTTAATGAAAAACTGTTTTTT
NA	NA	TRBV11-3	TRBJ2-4	CASSLGELAKNIQYF	TGTGCCAGCAGCTTAGGGGAGCTAGCCAAAAACATTCAGTACTTC
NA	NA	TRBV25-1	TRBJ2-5	CAAPAGRGYQETQYF	TGTGCCGCCCCCGCAGGGAGGGGGTACCAAGAGACCCAGTACTTC
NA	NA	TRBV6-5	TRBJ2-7	CASSMASPYEQYF	TGTGCCAGCAGTATGGCTTCGCCCTACGAGCAGTACTTC
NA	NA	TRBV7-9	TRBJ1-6	CASSPPGRGNSPLHF	TGTGCCAGCAGCCCCCCTGGAAGGGGTAATTCACCCCTCCACTTT
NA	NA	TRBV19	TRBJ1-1	CASSISGKPYMNTEAFF	TGTGCCAGTAGTATCTCAGGCAAACCTTACATGAACACTGAAGCTTTCTTT
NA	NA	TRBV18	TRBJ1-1	CASSRAAQGTTEAFF	TGTGCCAGCTCACGCGCGGCACAGGGTACCACTGAAGCTTTCTTT
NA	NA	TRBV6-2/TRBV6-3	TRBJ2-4	CASSLGGVAKNIQYF	TGTGCCAGCAGCCTCGGCGGGGTGGCCAAAAACATTCAGTACTTC
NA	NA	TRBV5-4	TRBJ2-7	CASSLTGSYEQYF	TGTGCCAGCAGCTTGACAGGGTCCTACGAGCAGTACTTC
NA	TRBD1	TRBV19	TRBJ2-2	CASRTGGAAEELFF	TGTGCCAGTAGGACAGGGGGGGCGGCCGAGGAGCTGTTTTTT